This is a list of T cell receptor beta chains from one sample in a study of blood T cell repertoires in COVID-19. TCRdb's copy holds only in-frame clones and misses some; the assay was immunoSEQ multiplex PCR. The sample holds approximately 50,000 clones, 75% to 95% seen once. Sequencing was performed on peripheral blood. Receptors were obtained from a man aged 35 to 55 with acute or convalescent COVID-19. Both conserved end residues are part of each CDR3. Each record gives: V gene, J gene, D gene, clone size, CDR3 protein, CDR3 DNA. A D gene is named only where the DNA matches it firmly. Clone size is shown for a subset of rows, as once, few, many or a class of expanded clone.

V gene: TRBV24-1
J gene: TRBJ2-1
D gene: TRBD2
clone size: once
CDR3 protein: CATSDSLRLAGVANEQFF
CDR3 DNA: TGTGCCACCAGTGATTCCTTGCGACTAGCGGGAGTAGCAAATGAGCAGTTCTTC

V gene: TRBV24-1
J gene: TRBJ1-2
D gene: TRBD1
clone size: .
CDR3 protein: CATSEAGGNYGYTF
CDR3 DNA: TGTGCCACCAGTGAAGCAGGGGGTAACTATGGCTACACCTTC

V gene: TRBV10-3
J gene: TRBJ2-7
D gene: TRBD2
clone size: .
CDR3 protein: CAISRGGNEQYF
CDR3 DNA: TGTGCCATCAGCCGCGGGGGTAACGAGCAGTACTTC

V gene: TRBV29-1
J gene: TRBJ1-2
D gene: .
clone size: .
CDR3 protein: CSDYVTGRYGYTF
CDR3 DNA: TGCAGCGACTACGTGACAGGTAGGTATGGCTACACCTTC

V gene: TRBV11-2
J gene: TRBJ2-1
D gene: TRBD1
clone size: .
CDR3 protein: CASSYGPGQGASNEQFF
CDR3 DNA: TGTGCCAGCAGCTATGGACCGGGACAGGGGGCTAGCAATGAGCAGTTCTTC

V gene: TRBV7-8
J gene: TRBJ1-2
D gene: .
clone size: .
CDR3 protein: CASSLAHTESNYGYTF
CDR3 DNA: TGTGCCAGCAGCTTAGCTCATACAGAGTCTAACTATGGCTACACCTTC

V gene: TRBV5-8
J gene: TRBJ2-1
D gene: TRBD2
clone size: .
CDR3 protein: CASSNERDRTYNEQFF
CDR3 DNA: TGTGCCAGCAGTAATGAGCGGGATAGAACCTACAATGAGCAGTTCTTC

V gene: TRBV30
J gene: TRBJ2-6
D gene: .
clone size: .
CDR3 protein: CAWSKDRGSGANVLTF
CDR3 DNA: TGTGCCTGGAGTAAAGATCGGGGCTCTGGGGCCAACGTCCTGACTTTC

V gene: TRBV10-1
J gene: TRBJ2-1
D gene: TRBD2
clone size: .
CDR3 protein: CASSPGLAYNEQFF
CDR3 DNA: TGCGCCAGCAGTCCGGGACTAGCGTACAATGAGCAGTTCTTC

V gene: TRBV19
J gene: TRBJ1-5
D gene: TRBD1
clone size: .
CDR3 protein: CASSKRGTGGSQPQHF
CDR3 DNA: TGTGCCAGTAGTAAACGCGGGACAGGGGGTAGTCAGCCCCAGCATTTT

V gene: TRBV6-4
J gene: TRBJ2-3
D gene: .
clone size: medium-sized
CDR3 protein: CASSASGTDTQYF
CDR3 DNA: TGTGCCAGCAGTGCTAGCGGCACAGATACGCAGTATTTT

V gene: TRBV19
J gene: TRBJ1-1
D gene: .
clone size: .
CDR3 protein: CASSPPRSGAFF
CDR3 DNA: TGTGCCAGTAGTCCACCACGGTCGGGAGCTTTCTTT

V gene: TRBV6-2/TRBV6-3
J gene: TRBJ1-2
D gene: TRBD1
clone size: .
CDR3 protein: CASSLTGEPNYGYTF
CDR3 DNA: TGTGCCAGCAGTTTAACAGGGGAGCCCAACTATGGCTACACCTTC

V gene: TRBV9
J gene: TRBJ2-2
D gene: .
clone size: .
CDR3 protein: CASSVDTGELFF
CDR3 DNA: TGTGCCAGCAGCGTCGACACCGGGGAGCTGTTTTTT

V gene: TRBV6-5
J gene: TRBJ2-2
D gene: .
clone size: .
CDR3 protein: CASRPYSGGAGELFF
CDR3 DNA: TGTGCCAGCAGACCCTATAGCGGTGGAGCCGGGGAGCTGTTTTTT

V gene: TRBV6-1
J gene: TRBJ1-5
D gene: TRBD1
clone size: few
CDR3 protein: CASSDGQGGNQPQHF
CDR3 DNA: TGTGCCAGCAGTGACGGACAGGGCGGCAATCAGCCCCAGCATTTT

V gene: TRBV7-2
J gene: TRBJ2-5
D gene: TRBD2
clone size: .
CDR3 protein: CASSSGGGQTQYF
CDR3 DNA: TGTGCCAGCAGCTCCGGGGGGGGGCAGACCCAGTACTTC

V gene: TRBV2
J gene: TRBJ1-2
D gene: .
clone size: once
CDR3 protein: CASSEARQGGYTF
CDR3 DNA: TGTGCCAGCAGTGAAGCTAGGCAGGGAGGCTACACCTTC

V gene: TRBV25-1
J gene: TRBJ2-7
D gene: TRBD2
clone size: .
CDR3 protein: CASSEAGTSSYEQYF
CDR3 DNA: TGTGCCAGCAGTGAAGCCGGGACTAGCAGCTACGAGCAGTACTTC

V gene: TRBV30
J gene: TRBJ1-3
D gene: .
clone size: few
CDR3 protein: CAWSGGRQGGNTIYF
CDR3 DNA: TGTGCCTGGAGTGGCGGCCGGCAGGGCGGAAACACCATATATTTT

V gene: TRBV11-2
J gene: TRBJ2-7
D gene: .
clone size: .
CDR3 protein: CASSLVASRRYEQYF
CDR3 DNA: TGTGCCAGCAGCTTAGTGGCTAGTCGTCGCTACGAGCAGTACTTC

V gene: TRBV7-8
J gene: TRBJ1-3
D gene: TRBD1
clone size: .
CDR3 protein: CASSPTGFSGNTIYF
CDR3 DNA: TGTGCCAGCAGCCCGACAGGGTTCTCTGGAAACACCATATATTTT

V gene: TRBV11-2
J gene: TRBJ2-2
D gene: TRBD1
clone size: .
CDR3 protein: CASRLRDRAPNTGELFF
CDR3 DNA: TGTGCCAGCAGACTCCGAGACAGGGCTCCTAACACCGGGGAGCTGTTTTTT

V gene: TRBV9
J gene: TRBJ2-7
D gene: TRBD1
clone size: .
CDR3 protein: CASSVANRGLVYEQYF
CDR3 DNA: TGTGCCAGCAGCGTAGCTAACAGGGGTCTAGTCTACGAGCAGTACTTC

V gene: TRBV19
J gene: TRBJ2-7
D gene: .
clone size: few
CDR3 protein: CASHPYEQYF
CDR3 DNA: TGTGCCAGTCATCCCTACGAGCAGTACTTC

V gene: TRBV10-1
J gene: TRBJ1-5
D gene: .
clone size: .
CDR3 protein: CASSESSQPQHF
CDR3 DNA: TGCGCCAGCAGTGAGTCGAGTCAGCCCCAGCATTTT